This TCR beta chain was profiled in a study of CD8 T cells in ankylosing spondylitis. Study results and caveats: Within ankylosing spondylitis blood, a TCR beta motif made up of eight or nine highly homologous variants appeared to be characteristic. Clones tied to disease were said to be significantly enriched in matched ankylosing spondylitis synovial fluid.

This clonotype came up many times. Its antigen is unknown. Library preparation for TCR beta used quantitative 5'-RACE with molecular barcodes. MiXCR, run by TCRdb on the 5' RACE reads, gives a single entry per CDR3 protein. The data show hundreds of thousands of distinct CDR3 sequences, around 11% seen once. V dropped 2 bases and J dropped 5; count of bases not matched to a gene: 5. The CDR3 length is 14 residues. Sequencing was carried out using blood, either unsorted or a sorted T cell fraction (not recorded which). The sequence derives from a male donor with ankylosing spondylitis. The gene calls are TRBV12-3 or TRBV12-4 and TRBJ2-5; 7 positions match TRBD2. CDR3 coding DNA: TGTGCCAGCAGTTTATGGGGCGGGAGTGAGACCCAGTACTTC. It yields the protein CASSLWGGSETQYF.